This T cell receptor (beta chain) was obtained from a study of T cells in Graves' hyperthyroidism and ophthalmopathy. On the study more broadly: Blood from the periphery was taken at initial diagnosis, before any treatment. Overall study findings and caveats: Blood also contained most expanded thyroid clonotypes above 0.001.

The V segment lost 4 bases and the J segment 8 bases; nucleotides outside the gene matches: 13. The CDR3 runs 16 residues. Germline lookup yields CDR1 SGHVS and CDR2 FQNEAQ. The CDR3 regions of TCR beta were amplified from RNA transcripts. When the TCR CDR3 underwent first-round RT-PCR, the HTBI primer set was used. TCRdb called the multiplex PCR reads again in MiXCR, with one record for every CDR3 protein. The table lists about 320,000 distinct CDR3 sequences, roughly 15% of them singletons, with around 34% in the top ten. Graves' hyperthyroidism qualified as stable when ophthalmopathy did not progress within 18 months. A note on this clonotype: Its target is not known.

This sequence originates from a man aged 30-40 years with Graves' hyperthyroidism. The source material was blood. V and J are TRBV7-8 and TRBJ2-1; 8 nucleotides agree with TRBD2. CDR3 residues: CASSSLSGIGLHEQFF. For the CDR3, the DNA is TGTGCCAGCAGCTCCCTTAGCGGGATCGGGTTGCATGAGCAGTTCTTC.